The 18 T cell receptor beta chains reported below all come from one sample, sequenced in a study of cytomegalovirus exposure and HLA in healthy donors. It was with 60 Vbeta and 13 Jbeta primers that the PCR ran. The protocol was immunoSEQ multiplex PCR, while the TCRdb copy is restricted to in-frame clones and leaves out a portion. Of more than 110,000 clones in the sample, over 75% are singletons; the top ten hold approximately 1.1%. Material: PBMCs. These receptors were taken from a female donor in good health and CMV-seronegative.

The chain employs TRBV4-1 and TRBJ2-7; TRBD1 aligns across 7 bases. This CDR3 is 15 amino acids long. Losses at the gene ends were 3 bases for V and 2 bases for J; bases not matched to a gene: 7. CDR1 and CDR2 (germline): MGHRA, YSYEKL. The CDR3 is CASSHPGRGTYEQYF. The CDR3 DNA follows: TGCGCCAGCAGCCACCCAGGCAGGGGGACCTACGAGCAGTACTTC.

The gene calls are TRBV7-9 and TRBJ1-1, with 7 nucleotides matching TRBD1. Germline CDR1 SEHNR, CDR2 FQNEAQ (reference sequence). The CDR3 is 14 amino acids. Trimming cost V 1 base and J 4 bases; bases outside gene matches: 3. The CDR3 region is CASSLDGDSTEAFF. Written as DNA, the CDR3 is TGTGCCAGCAGCTTAGACGGGGACAGCACTGAAGCTTTCTTT.

CDR3 residues: CASTLRGAGGPYEQYF. In DNA form, the CDR3 reads TGTGCCAGCACCCTGAGGGGGGCGGGAGGCCCCTACGAGCAGTACTTC. V and J are TRBV28 and TRBJ2-7; 8 bases match TRBD2. The CDR3 sequence is 16 residues long. The germline gives CDR1 MDHEN, CDR2 SYDVKM. J was trimmed by 2 bases and V by 7 bases; bases with no gene match: 13.

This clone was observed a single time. The DNA for the CDR3 is TGTGCCAGCAGCCCACGAGGAGCTGGAAACACCATATATTTT. Residues: CASSPRGAGNTIYF. The chain employs TRBV9 and TRBJ1-3; D gene unclear. This CDR3 is built from 14 residues. Trimming pared 4 bases from V and 2 bases from J, leaving 10 bases between. In germline, CDR1 is SGDLS, CDR2 YYNGEE.

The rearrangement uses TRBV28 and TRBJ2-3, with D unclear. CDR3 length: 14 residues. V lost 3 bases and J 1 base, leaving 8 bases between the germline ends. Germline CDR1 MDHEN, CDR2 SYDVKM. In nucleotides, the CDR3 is TGTGCCAGCAGTTTGGCAGGTCGCACAGATACGCAGTATTTT. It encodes CASSLAGRTDTQYF.

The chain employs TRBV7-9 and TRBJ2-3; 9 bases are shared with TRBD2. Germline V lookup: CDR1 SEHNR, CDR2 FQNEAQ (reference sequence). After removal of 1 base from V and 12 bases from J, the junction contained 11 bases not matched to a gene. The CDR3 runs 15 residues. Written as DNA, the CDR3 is TGTGCCAGCAGCTTAGAGGTTCTAGCGGGACCGGCCCAGTATTTT. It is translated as CASSLEVLAGPAQYF.

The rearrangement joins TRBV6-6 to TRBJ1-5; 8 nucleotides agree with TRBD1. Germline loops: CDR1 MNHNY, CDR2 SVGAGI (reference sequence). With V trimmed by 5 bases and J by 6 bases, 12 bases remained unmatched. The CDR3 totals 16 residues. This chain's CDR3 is CASSPEQGVLSQPQHF. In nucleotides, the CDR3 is TGTGCCAGCAGTCCCGAACAGGGGGTTTTGAGTCAGCCCCAGCATTTT.

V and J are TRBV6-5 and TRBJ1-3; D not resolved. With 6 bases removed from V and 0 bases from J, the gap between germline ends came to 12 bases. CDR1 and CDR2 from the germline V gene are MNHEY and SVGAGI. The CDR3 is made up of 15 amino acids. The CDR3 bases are TGTGCCAGCAGGGGCGACGGATACTCTGGAAACACCATATATTTT. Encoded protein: CASRGDGYSGNTIYF.

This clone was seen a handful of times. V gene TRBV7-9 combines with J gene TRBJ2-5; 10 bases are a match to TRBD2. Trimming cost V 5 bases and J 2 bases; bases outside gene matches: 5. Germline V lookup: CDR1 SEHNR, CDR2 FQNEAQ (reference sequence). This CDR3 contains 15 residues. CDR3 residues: CASSVGLATQETQYF. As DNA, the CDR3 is TGTGCCAGCAGCGTGGGACTAGCGACTCAAGAGACCCAGTACTTC.

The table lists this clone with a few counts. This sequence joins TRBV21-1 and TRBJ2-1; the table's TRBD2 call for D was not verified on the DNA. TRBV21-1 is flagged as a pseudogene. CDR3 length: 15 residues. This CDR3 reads CASKREFLEGHEQFF. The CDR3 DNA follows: TGTGCCAGCAAAAGGGAATTCCTGGAGGGGCATGAGCAGTTCTTC.

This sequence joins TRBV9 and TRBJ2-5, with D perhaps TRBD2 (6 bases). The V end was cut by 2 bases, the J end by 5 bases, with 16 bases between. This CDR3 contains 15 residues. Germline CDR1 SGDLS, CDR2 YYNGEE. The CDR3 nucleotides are TGTGCCAGCAGCGTCGCCCGAGGAGGGCTGGAGACCCAGTACTTC. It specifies CASSVARGGLETQYF.

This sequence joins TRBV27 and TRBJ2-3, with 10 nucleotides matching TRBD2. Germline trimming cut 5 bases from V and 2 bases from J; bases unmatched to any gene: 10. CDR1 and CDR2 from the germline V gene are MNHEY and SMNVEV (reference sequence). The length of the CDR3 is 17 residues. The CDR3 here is CASSPRTSGDFTDTQYF. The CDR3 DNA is TGTGCCAGCAGTCCGCGGACTAGCGGAGACTTCACAGATACGCAGTATTTT.

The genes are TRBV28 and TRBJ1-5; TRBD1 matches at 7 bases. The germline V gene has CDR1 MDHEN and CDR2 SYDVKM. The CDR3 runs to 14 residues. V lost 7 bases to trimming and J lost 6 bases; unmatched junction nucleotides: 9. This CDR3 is CASTDQGVGQPQHF. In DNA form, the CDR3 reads TGTGCCAGCACCGACCAGGGGGTTGGTCAGCCCCAGCATTTT.

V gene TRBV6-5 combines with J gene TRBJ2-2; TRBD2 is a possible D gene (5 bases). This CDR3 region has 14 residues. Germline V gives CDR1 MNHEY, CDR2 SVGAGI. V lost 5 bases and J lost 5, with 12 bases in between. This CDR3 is CASSPGYGTGELFF. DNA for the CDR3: TGTGCCAGCAGTCCGGGGTATGGGACCGGGGAGCTGTTTTTT.

The CDR3 DNA sequence: TGTGCCAGCAGCAAACAGGGGGCGGGGAATGAAAAACTGTTTTTT. As protein: CASSKQGAGNEKLFF. The rearrangement joins TRBV7-9 to TRBJ1-4; TRBD1 agrees at 9 bases. The CDR3 has 15 amino acids. Germline lookup yields CDR1 SEHNR and CDR2 FQNEAQ (reference sequence). V was clipped by 5 bases and J by 5 bases; unmatched bases: 6.

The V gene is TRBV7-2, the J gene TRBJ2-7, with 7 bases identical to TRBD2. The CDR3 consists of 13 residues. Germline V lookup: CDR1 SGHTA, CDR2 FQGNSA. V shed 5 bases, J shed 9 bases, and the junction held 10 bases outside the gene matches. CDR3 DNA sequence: TGTGCCAGCAGCGGGGACCCCGCGGGGGTGCAGTACTTC. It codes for CASSGDPAGVQYF.

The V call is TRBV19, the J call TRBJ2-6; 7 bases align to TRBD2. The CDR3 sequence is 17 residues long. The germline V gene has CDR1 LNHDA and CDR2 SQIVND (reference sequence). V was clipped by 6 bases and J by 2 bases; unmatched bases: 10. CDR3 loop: CASSAGGGAAGANVLTF. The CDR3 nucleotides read TGTGCCAGTAGCGCCGGGGGAGGGGCGGCTGGGGCCAACGTCCTGACTTTC.

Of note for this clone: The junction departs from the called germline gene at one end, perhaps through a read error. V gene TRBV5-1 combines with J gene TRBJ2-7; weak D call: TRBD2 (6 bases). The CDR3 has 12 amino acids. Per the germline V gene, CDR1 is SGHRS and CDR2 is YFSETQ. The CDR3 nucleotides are TGCGCCAGCAACCGGGACTCCCACGAGCAGTACTTC. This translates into CASNRDSHEQYF.